In this sample, the clone carrying this T cell receptor beta chain turned up once. Its matching antigen is unknown. Primers: 60 Vbeta forward and 13 Jbeta reverse. The protocol was immunoSEQ multiplex PCR, while the TCRdb copy is restricted to in-frame clones and leaves out a portion. This sample carries a few hundred thousand clones, about nine tenths of them seen once, and the ten largest clones take 1.5% to 2%. This sample stems from a study of cytomegalovirus exposure and HLA in healthy donors. Overall study results and limits: A later analysis linked a missense variant in DCLRE1C to the trimming of TCR beta V and J genes.

Trimming took off 8 bases at V and 2 bases at J, with 17 bases between the two ends. Germline V lookup: CDR1 MNHNS, CDR2 SASEGT. The CDR3 is 15 residues long. The sample taken for sequencing was PBMCs. The TCR sequence derives from a girl under 10 years old in good health and CMV-seronegative. J is TRBJ2-3 and V is TRBV6-1; D is perhaps TRBD2 (6 bases). The CDR3 sequence is CASGGGSPNTDTQYF. The CDR3 DNA follows: TGTGCCAGCGGGGGAGGTAGCCCAAACACAGATACGCAGTATTTT.